This record covers a single T cell receptor (beta chain). Its matching antigen is unknown. The data were taken from a study of identical twins. TCRdb itself ran the 5' RACE reads through MiXCR, one entry per CDR3 protein. This sample carries 500,000 to 550,000 distinct CDR3 sequences, 20% to 25% of them seen once, and the ten largest clones take 0.48%. Study-level results: Compared with unrelated sharing, twin-shared out-of-frame alpha sequences had more low-probability sequences.

Separately, the same data were catalogued under a study of yellow fever vaccine responses in identical twins.

The sequence was collected from a young woman in good health. Sample: CD4+ T cells sorted from blood.

CDR3 region: CASSLAGLVSLTYNEQFF. The CDR3 DNA reads TGCGCCAGCAGCTTGGCAGGTTTAGTTTCCCTAACCTACAATGAGCAGTTCTTC. The chain is built from TRBV5-1 and TRBJ2-1; the D is unclear. The V gene's germline CDR1 is SGHRS and CDR2 YFSETQ. Trimming removed 0 bases at V and 2 bases at J, with 18 bases between. This CDR3 has 18 residues.